These T cell receptor beta chains were read from a single sample in a study of blood T cell repertoires in COVID-19. TCRdb keeps only in-frame clones here, not all; method: immunoSEQ multiplex PCR. This sample has around 91,000 clones, with 85% found just once. Sequencing used peripheral blood. The receptors shown here come from a man older than 75 with acute or convalescent COVID-19. Each CDR3 is given with its conserved first and last residue. D genes are given only for firm matches. Size values are once, few and many counts, or a class for expanded clones, and some rows have none.

>TRBJ1-2|once|TRBV5-1|TRBD1
TGCGCCAGCAGCCCAAGGACAGGGGTTAGGCCTAACTATGGCTACACCTTC
CASSPRTGVRPNYGYTF
>TRBJ2-1|NA|TRBV15|NA
TGTGCCACCAGCTCAGGGTGGGATAGAGGGGGCAATGAGCAGTTCTTC
CATSSGWDRGGNEQFF
>TRBJ2-3|NA|TRBV4-1|NA
TGCGCCAGCAGCCAGACCGCGGGGACAGATACGCAGTATTTT
CASSQTAGTDTQYF
>TRBJ2-4|NA|TRBV5-6|TRBD1
TGTGCCAGCAGCCCGACAGGGGTGAGGCCCAAAAACATTCAGTACTTC
CASSPTGVRPKNIQYF
>TRBJ1-2|NA|TRBV30|NA
TGTGCCTGGAGTAACACTAACTATGGCTACACCTTC
CAWSNTNYGYTF
>TRBJ2-7|once|TRBV7-3|NA
TGTGCCAGCAGCCAAAGGGCAGGGGTCGCCTACGAGCAGTACTTC
CASSQRAGVAYEQYF
>TRBJ2-3|NA|TRBV9|NA
TGTGCCAGCAGCGTAGATGTGGGGGGATTCACAGATACGCAGTATTTT
CASSVDVGGFTDTQYF
>TRBJ1-1|NA|TRBV14|NA
TGTGCCAGCAGCCAACTCCCCGCGGACACTGAAGCTTTCTTT
CASSQLPADTEAFF
>TRBJ1-3|NA|TRBV4-2|TRBD1
TGTGCCAGCAGCCCATCGGACAGGGTTCCTGGAAACACCATATATTTT
CASSPSDRVPGNTIYF
>TRBJ2-7|NA|TRBV3-1/TRBV3-2|TRBD1
TGTGCCAGCAGCACTCCCGGGACAGGGAACGAGCAGTACTTC
CASSTPGTGNEQYF
>TRBJ1-2|NA|TRBV28|TRBD1
TGTGCCAGCAGGTTCCTACAGGGGGCCGGGTGGGATGGCTACACCTTC
CASRFLQGAGWDGYTF
>TRBJ2-7|NA|TRBV2|NA
TGTGCCAGCAGTGAACGGGTCAGTTCCTACGAGCAGTACTTC
CASSERVSSYEQYF
>TRBJ2-5|NA|TRBV6-5|NA
TGTGCCAGCAGTTACTCCCAGGTCCAAGAGACCCAGTACTTC
CASSYSQVQETQYF
>TRBJ2-1|NA|TRBV2|TRBD2
TGTGCCAGCAGGGGAGCGGGAGGGCTCTACAATGAGCAGTTCTTC
CASRGAGGLYNEQFF
>TRBJ1-2|NA|TRBV29-1|TRBD1
TGCAGCGTTACGACAGGGATGGATTATGGCTACACCTTC
CSVTTGMDYGYTF
>TRBJ2-7|NA|TRBV7-6|TRBD2
TGTGCCAGCAGCTTAGGGGGTAGCGGGAGTCTCGAGCAGTACTTC
CASSLGGSGSLEQYF
>TRBJ2-6|few|TRBV7-9|TRBD1
TGTGCCAGCAGCTTAGCGTCAGGGGGCCTCCCTGGGGCCAACGTCCTGACTTTC
CASSLASGGLPGANVLTF
>TRBJ1-1|NA|TRBV27|TRBD1
TGTGCCAGCAGTTTATGGGACAGCCCTGAAGCTTTCTTT
CASSLWDSPEAFF
>TRBJ2-1|NA|TRBV7-2|TRBD2
TGTGCCAGCAGATCGACTAGCGGGAGCCCCTACAATGAGCAGTTCTTC
CASRSTSGSPYNEQFF